The 9 T cell receptor beta chains listed next were all sequenced from one sample in a study of shared clonotypes between healthy human individuals. Produced via immunoSEQ multiplex PCR; TCRdb's table is partial and in-frame only. The profile covers around 1.9 million clones, with 85% to 95% appearing a single time and about 1.5% taken by the ten largest. Terminally differentiated effector memory CD45RA+ cells were excluded from the naive CD8 cells, which were CD45RO-negative and positively selected for CCR7. Sample: naive CD8+ T cells from PBMCs. The receptors stem from a man between 18 and 35 years old in good health. Some clones in this sample may be carry-over from other donors' samples.

The V gene is TRBV15, the J gene TRBJ2-7, with 8 bases lining up with TRBD2. V gave up 1 base and J gave up 5 bases; unmatched junction bases: 4. The germline V gene has CDR1 LNHNV and CDR2 YYDKDF (reference sequence). CDR3 length equals 14 residues. In nucleotides, the CDR3 is TGTGCCACCAGCAGAGCGGGACTAGTTCACGAGCAGTACTTC. As protein: CATSRAGLVHEQYF. Using reference TRBV15 and TRBJ2-7 for the parts outside the CDR3, the full variable domain is DAMVIQNPRYQVTQFGKPVTLSCSQTLNHNVMYWYQQKSSQAPKLLFHYYDKDFNNEADTPDNFQSRRPNTSFCFLDIRSPGLGDTAMYLCATSRAGLVHEQYFGPGTRLTVT.

A single count supports this clone. This chain links TRBV10-3 with TRBJ1-4; no definite D call. V was shortened by 0 bases and J by 9 bases, with 14 bases between the two germline ends. The V gene's germline CDR1 is ENHRY and CDR2 SYGVKD. The CDR3 length is 15 residues. As DNA, the CDR3 is TGTGCCATCAGTGAGTCGATGGGTCCCGCGAAAAAACTGTTTTTT. Translation: CAISESMGPAKKLFF.

This rearrangement joins TRBV29-1 to TRBJ2-6, with no clear D. There are 14 residues in the CDR3. CDR1 is SQVTM, CDR2 ANQGSEA, per germline. Trimming cost V 7 bases and J 12 bases, with 22 bases left between them. CDR3 amino acids: CSALSDPDPGVLTF. The CDR3 DNA reads as TGCAGCGCCCTCAGCGACCCCGATCCGGGCGTCCTGACTTTC.

The V call is TRBV10-3, the J call TRBJ2-1, with D uncertain. The V gene lost 6 bases and the J gene lost 10 bases, with 19 bases spanning the gap. Germline V lookup: CDR1 ENHRY, CDR2 SYGVKD. The length of the CDR3 is 14 residues. The CDR3 DNA is TGTGCCATCAGGGATTGGACCTCAAAAGGGGAGCAGTTCTTC. It yields the protein CAIRDWTSKGEQFF.

The chain couples TRBV4-2 to TRBJ1-6; 7 bases agree with TRBD1. The V gene's germline CDR1 is LGHNA and CDR2 YNFKEQ. This CDR3 region has 15 residues. V gave up 10 bases and J gave up 0 bases; unmatched junction bases: 6. Written as DNA, the CDR3 is TGTGCCACCTCGACAGGGAGCTCCTATAATTCACCCCTCCACTTT. Protein: CATSTGSSYNSPLHF.

This clone occurred once. This rearrangement joins TRBV9 to TRBJ2-4; D possibly corresponds to TRBD2 (5 bases). Trimming took off 0 bases at V and 0 bases at J, with 7 bases between the two ends. The CDR3 is 15 residues long. The germline V gene encodes CDR1 SGDLS and CDR2 YYNGEE. DNA for the CDR3: TGTGCCAGCAGCGTAGACGGGGTAGCCAAAAACATTCAGTACTTC. Translated, it gives CASSVDGVAKNIQYF.

This sequence joins TRBV7-9 and TRBJ2-1, with 8 bases aligning to TRBD1. Trimming at V came to 0 bases and at J to 4 bases, leaving 2 bases not matched to a gene. The CDR3 consists of 15 residues. CDR1 and CDR2 from the germline V gene are SEHNR and FQNEAQ (reference sequence). Here the CDR3 DNA reads TGTGCCAGCAGCTTAGCGACAGGGGTATACAATGAGCAGTTCTTC. As protein: CASSLATGVYNEQFF.

The chain has TRBV14 and TRBJ2-7; D is unclear. Trimming removed 0 bases at V and 6 bases at J, with 15 bases between. The CDR3 consists of 15 residues. Per the germline V gene, CDR1 is SGHDN and CDR2 is FVKESK. The DNA of the CDR3 is TGTGCCAGCAGCCAAGATCTGGGCAGTCTAGTCGAGCAGTACTTC. Its protein product is CASSQDLGSLVEQYF.

This rearrangement joins TRBV9 to TRBJ2-1; TRBD2 matches 14 bases. CDR1 is SGDLS, CDR2 YYNGEE, per germline. The CDR3 is 16 residues long. Trimming removed 0 bases from V and 6 bases from J; junction bases left unmatched: 2. The CDR3 nucleotides read TGTGCCAGCAGCGTAGGGGGACTAGCGGGAGTCAATGAGCAGTTCTTC. Its translation is CASSVGGLAGVNEQFF.